A selection of T cell receptor beta chains follows, all from one sample in a study of blood T cell repertoires in COVID-19. Data came from immunoSEQ multiplex PCR; TCRdb stores just in-frame clones and leaves some out. The table shows 100,000 or so clones, with about 80% occurring only once. The sequencing input was peripheral blood. The receptors here all came from a woman aged 70 to 79 with acute or convalescent COVID-19. CDR3s include the opening cysteine and the closing phenylalanine or tryptophan. The order of the fields is J gene, clone size, V gene, D gene, CDR3 DNA, CDR3 protein. A D gene is named only where the DNA matches it firmly. Clone size, where shown, is once, few, many, or a class for clones that have expanded.

TRBJ1-2 - TRBV11-1 TRBD1 TGTGCCAGCAGCCTCGACAGGGTCAACTATGGCTACACCTTC CASSLDRVNYGYTF
TRBJ1-1 - TRBV7-9 - TGTGCCAGCAGCTTAGAGGAGAAACTGGAGGGCACTGAAGCTTTCTTT CASSLEEKLEGTEAFF
TRBJ2-3 - TRBV7-2 TRBD2 TGTGCCAGCAGCCTCATAGCGGGAGCCACAGATACGCAGTATTTT CASSLIAGATDTQYF
TRBJ1-1 - TRBV28 - TGTGCCAGCAGTTTACCCGCGGGAGGAGGGGGTGAAGCTTTCTTT CASSLPAGGGGEAFF
TRBJ1-2 - TRBV2 - TGTGCCAGCGATCCTTCCACGGTTTTCCGTGGCTACACCTTC CASDPSTVFRGYTF
TRBJ2-3 - TRBV19 - TGTGCCAGTAGTATAGTGGAGTCAGATACGCAGTATTTT CASSIVESDTQYF
TRBJ2-5 once TRBV3-1/TRBV3-2 TRBD1 TGTGCCAGCAGCCAACGACCGGGACAGGGAGGAGAGACCCAGTACTTC CASSQRPGQGGETQYF
TRBJ1-2 - TRBV20-1 - TGCAGTGCCCCGGCGGGATCTGGCTACACCTTC CSAPAGSGYTF
TRBJ2-1 - TRBV3-1/TRBV3-2 TRBD2 TGTGCCAGCAGCCGAACTAGCGGGGGACACAATGAGCAGTTCTTC CASSRTSGGHNEQFF
TRBJ1-1 - TRBV6-2/TRBV6-3 - - CASSQTALKLSF
TRBJ1-4 - TRBV30 - TGTGCCTGGAGTGTAGGCTCTCAGGTTCGGGGAAAACTGTTTTTT CAWSVGSQVRGKLFF
TRBJ2-1 - TRBV19 - TGTGCCAGTAGACCACAGTACAGCTCCTACAATGAGCAGTTCTTC CASRPQYSSYNEQFF
TRBJ1-5 - TRBV19 - TGTGCCAGTAGTAAAGGGCGAGGGTCGGGCAATCAGCCCCAGCATTTT CASSKGRGSGNQPQHF
TRBJ2-2 - TRBV5-1 TRBD1 TGCGCCAGCAGCTTAACAGGGGGCCGCGAGACCGGGGAGCTGTTTTTT CASSLTGGRETGELFF
TRBJ1-2 - TRBV28 - TGTGCCAGCAGCAGGGGCAGGTATGGCTACACCTTC CASSRGRYGYTF
TRBJ2-3 - TRBV28 - TGTGCCAGCGTAACATATATATCAACAGGGTTAAGCACAGATACGCAGTATTTT CASVTYISTGLSTDTQYF
TRBJ1-2 - TRBV29-1 TRBD1 TGCAGCGTTGCCAGGGGGGACAACTATGGCTACACCTTC CSVARGDNYGYTF
TRBJ1-5 few TRBV28 TRBD1 TGTGCCAGCAGTCTCGGGACAGGGAGTGCGCCCCAGCATTTT CASSLGTGSAPQHF
TRBJ2-3 - TRBV20-1 TRBD2 TGCAGTGCTAGTCCCGCTAGCGGGTGGAGCACAGATACGCAGTATTTT CSASPASGWSTDTQYF
TRBJ1-4 few TRBV19 - TGTGCCAGTAGTATACAGGGGACCGAAAAACTGTTTTTT CASSIQGTEKLFF
TRBJ2-5 - TRBV27 TRBD2 TGTGCCAGCAGACCACTAGCGGGGGTTATCGGAGAGACCCAGTACTTC CASRPLAGVIGETQYF
TRBJ2-2 - TRBV18 TRBD2 TGTGCCAGCTCACCAAGGTCGGGGGGAGTCACCGGGGAGCTGTTTTTT CASSPRSGGVTGELFF
TRBJ2-2 - TRBV5-1 - TGCGCCAGCAGCTTGGGGGGCCTAACGAACACCGGGGAGCTGTTTTTT CASSLGGLTNTGELFF
TRBJ1-6 - TRBV9 - TGTGCCAGCAGCCCCATAGGGTCGGGGAGTTCACCCCTCCACTTT CASSPIGSGSSPLHF
TRBJ1-2 - TRBV7-8 - TGTGCCAGCGGGGGCGGGTATGGCTACACCTTC CASGGGYGYTF
TRBJ1-1 - TRBV14 TRBD1 TGTGCCAGCAGCCGGGACAGGAAGGGAACTGAAGCTTTCTTT CASSRDRKGTEAFF
TRBJ2-1 - TRBV7-3 TRBD2 TGTGCCAGCAGCCCTCCCGGGAGCGGGGGGCCCAATGAGCAGTTCTTC CASSPPGSGGPNEQFF
TRBJ1-1 - TRBV6-6 TRBD1 TGTGCCAGCAGTTTAGAGGGGGCAGCTTTCTTT CASSLEGAAFF
TRBJ1-2 - TRBV7-2 - TGTGCCAGCAGCTTAGCGACGGCGGGGGCGGGCTATGGCTACACCTTC CASSLATAGAGYGYTF
TRBJ1-2 - TRBV27 TRBD1 TGTGCCAGCAGCCATGCCGGGACAGGGGGCTATGGCTACACCTTC CASSHAGTGGYGYTF
TRBJ1-3 - TRBV18 - TGTGCCAGCTCACCAAGGAGTTCCACCTCGCCTGGAAACACCATATATTTT CASSPRSSTSPGNTIYF
TRBJ2-6 - TRBV7-2 TRBD1 TGTGCCAGCAGTCAGGGACAGGGCTTCTCTGGGGCCAACGTCCTGACTTTC CASSQGQGFSGANVLTF
TRBJ1-6 - TRBV9 TRBD1 TGTGCCAGCAGCGTCGGACAGGGGGATAATTCACCCCTCCACTTT CASSVGQGDNSPLHF
TRBJ1-2 few TRBV3-1/TRBV3-2 TRBD1 TGTGCCAGCAGCCAACCTTCCGACAGGGCTGGCTACACCTTC CASSQPSDRAGYTF
TRBJ1-4 - TRBV5-6 TRBD1 TGTGCCAGCAGCTTCGGACGGGGACAGGGCGACGAAAAACTGTTTTTT CASSFGRGQGDEKLFF
TRBJ1-1 once TRBV11-2 - TGTGCCAGCAGCTTAGAAACCAGCGGAGGGACTGAAGCTTTCTTT CASSLETSGGTEAFF
TRBJ1-5 - TRBV6-5 TRBD1 TGTGCCAGCATTTGGACAGGGGGCGATTTTCAGCCCCAGCATTTT CASIWTGGDFQPQHF
TRBJ2-6 - TRBV18 - TGTGCCAGCTCACCAGATGGACAGTCATCTGGGGCCAACGTCCTGACTTTC CASSPDGQSSGANVLTF
TRBJ1-1 few TRBV4-2 - TGTGCCAGCAGCCAAGACCCAAACATGAACACTGAAGCTTTCTTT CASSQDPNMNTEAFF
TRBJ1-1 - TRBV30 - TGTGCCTGGATTGAGGTTGGTGCCACTGAAGCTTTCTTT CAWIEVGATEAFF
TRBJ1-2 - TRBV19 - TGTGCCAGTACCTTACAGGGTGCTAACTATGGCTACACCTTC CASTLQGANYGYTF
TRBJ2-3 - TRBV11-1 TRBD2 TGTGCCAGCAGGATTAGCGGGGCTAGCACAGATACGCAGTATTTT CASRISGASTDTQYF
TRBJ1-1 - TRBV9 TRBD1 TGTGCCAGCTCCGGGACAGGGTTCACTGAAGCTTTCTTT CASSGTGFTEAFF
TRBJ1-1 - TRBV5-6 - TGTGCCAGCAGCTTGTTCCTAAACGAAGCTTTCTTT CASSLFLNEAFF
TRBJ2-5 few TRBV4-1 - TGCGCCAGCAGCCAGGCTGGTCAGGGCTCCCAAGAGACCCAGTACTTC CASSQAGQGSQETQYF
TRBJ1-2 - TRBV30 - TGTGCCCTAACGGGGTTTCTTAGCTATGGCTACACCTTC CALTGFLSYGYTF
TRBJ2-1 - TRBV30 TRBD2 TGTGCCTACTCCCCGGGGGGGGGATACAATGAGCAGTTCTTC CAYSPGGGYNEQFF
TRBJ1-1 - TRBV9 - TGTGCCAGCAGCGTAGGAGACACCTTGAACACTGAAGCTTTCTTT CASSVGDTLNTEAFF
TRBJ1-5 - TRBV6-5 TRBD1 TGTGCCAGCACCTCGAAACAGGGGTACCAGCCCCAGCATTTT CASTSKQGYQPQHF
TRBJ2-3 - TRBV5-1 TRBD2 TGCGCCAGCAGGGATTCAGCGGGGGGGAGCACAGATACGCAGTATTTT CASRDSAGGSTDTQYF
TRBJ2-1 - TRBV5-6 TRBD1 TGTGCCAGCAGCTTATATAGTTTAGGGGGACAGAAGAATGAGCAGTTCTTC CASSLYSLGGQKNEQFF
TRBJ2-5 - TRBV19 TRBD1 TGTGCCAGTACTGTCCGCGGGACAGGGGATAGGACCCAGTACTTC CASTVRGTGDRTQYF
TRBJ2-7 - TRBV7-2 TRBD2 TGTGCCAGCAGCCTGTCTGGGACTAGCGGGGGCCACAGCTCCTACGAGCAGTACTTC CASSLSGTSGGHSSYEQYF
TRBJ1-2 - TRBV5-8 TRBD1 TGTGCCAGCAGCTTGGCAGGGCGGACAGGGGGCAACTATGGCTACACCTTC CASSLAGRTGGNYGYTF
TRBJ2-5 once TRBV10-3 TRBD1 TGTGCCATCGGACAGGGATTGGAGGCCCAGTACTTC CAIGQGLEAQYF
TRBJ2-5 - TRBV5-1 - TGCGCCAGCAGCCAGGGGATAACGGGGACCCAAGAGACCCAGTACTTC CASSQGITGTQETQYF
TRBJ1-3 once TRBV6-4 TRBD1 TGTGCCACCCCGACAGGGCGAGGAAACACCATATATTTT CATPTGRGNTIYF